This TCR beta chain derives from a study of shared clonotypes between healthy human individuals. Notes on the study in general: Among non-shared clonotypes, generation probabilities were lower than among those shared by all four donors.

Researchers partitioned CD4+ cells into CD45RA+ naive and CD45RA-negative memory subsets. Trimming pared 6 bases from V and 2 bases from J, leaving 5 bases between. The length of the CDR3 is 11 residues. The germline CDR1 and CDR2 sequences are DFQATT and SNEGSKA (reference sequence). A remark on this clone: The antigen is undetermined.

Replicate PCRs from sorted subsets contained approximately 190 ng DNA, which is 31,000 or so T cell genomes. Some clones are missing from TCRdb's copy, which holds only in-frame ones; the method was immunoSEQ multiplex PCR. Of around 700,000 clones in the sample, 60% to 75% are singletons; the top ten hold around 2%. Sequences were obtained from memory CD4+ T cells sorted from blood. This sample's subset: CD45RA-negative fraction. This clonotype was obtained from a woman aged 25 to 45 in good health. This chain links TRBV20-1 with TRBJ1-3; D uncertain. CDR3 in DNA: TGCAGTGCCGTTACTGGAAACACCATATATTTT. Protein sequence: CSAVTGNTIYF.